The 29 T cell receptor beta chains below all came from one sample that was sequenced in a study of control samples from healthy donors and cancer patients. Only in-frame clones appear in the TCRdb table, and some are missing; sequencing was by immunoSEQ multiplex PCR. The sample includes more than 45,000 clones, about 91% of them seen just once. The material sequenced was PBMCs. All receptors come from a man aged 25 to 40 with colorectal cancer.

V gene TRBV6-1 combines with J gene TRBJ1-3; the D is unclear. In germline, CDR1 is MNHNS, CDR2 SASEGT. Trimming pared 4 bases from V and 3 bases from J, leaving 16 bases between. The CDR3 spans 16 residues. The CDR3 nucleotides are TGTGCCAGCAGTGTCTGGAATCTATCGGGTGGAAACACCATATATTTT. Protein sequence: CASSVWNLSGGNTIYF.

The chain combines TRBV7-2 with TRBJ1-2, with a weak D call TRBD1 (6 bases). This CDR3 region has 14 residues. Per germline, CDR1 SGHTA and CDR2 FQGNSA. V lost 6 bases and J 1 base, leaving 12 bases between the germline ends. The CDR3 bases are TGTGCCAGCAGGGGAAGGGGGTATAACTATGGCTACACCTTC. Amino acid sequence: CASRGRGYNYGYTF.

The V gene is TRBV2, the J gene TRBJ2-1, with D possibly TRBD1 on 6 matching bases. This CDR3 contains 12 residues. Trimming shortened V by 6 bases and J by 9 bases, and 12 bases separated the two germline ends. CDR1 and CDR2 from the germline V gene are SNHLY and FYNNEI. CDR3 sequence reads: CASRGAVGEQFF. The CDR3 DNA is TGTGCCAGCAGGGGGGCGGTTGGTGAGCAGTTCTTC.

V gene TRBV5-6 combines with J gene TRBJ2-1, with 9 bases identical to TRBD2. The V gene end was trimmed by 0 bases and the J gene end by 10 bases; junction bases not matched to a gene: 17. The CDR3 is made up of 18 amino acids. In germline, CDR1 is SGHDT, CDR2 YYEEEE. CDR3 DNA: TGTGCCAGCAGCTTGGCCCCTGGCGGGGGGGCCTCGGGCCGGGAGCAGTTCTTC. Its protein product is CASSLAPGGGASGREQFF.

This clone has more than one count but fewer than ten. The chain has TRBV19 and TRBJ2-6, with D hard to call. Germline V gene data show CDR1 as LNHDA and CDR2 as SQIVND (reference sequence). The CDR3 spans 18 residues. The V end was cut by 1 base, the J end by 0 bases, with 13 bases between. The CDR3, as DNA: TGTGCCAGTAGTATAGTATGGACCGTGAGCTCTGGGGCCAACGTCCTGACTTTC. Its protein product is CASSIVWTVSSGANVLTF.

This chain links TRBV6-2 or TRBV6-3 with TRBJ2-3; TRBD2 matches at 8 bases. Germline V CDR1 and CDR2: MNHEY, SVGEGT. The CDR3 spans 16 residues. V lost 5 bases and J lost 2; bases outside the gene matches: 9. CDR3 amino acids: CASSTQGRGVTDTQYF. The CDR3 DNA is TGTGCCAGCAGTACCCAGGGGCGGGGGGTCACAGATACGCAGTATTTT.

The chain is built from TRBV3-1 (or the pseudogene TRBV3-2) and TRBJ2-1; D may be TRBD2 (5 bases). This CDR3 region has 15 residues. Trimming pared 4 bases from V and 5 bases from J, leaving 15 bases between. Germline lookup yields CDR1 LGHDT and CDR2 YNNKEL (reference sequence). The CDR3 DNA is TGTGCCAGCAGCCTCCTTGGACTTTACCACAATGAGCAGTTCTTC. This gives the protein CASSLLGLYHNEQFF.

This rearrangement joins TRBV3-1 (or the pseudogene TRBV3-2) to TRBJ1-1; D is unclear. Germline CDR1 reads LGHDT; CDR2 reads YNNKEL (reference sequence). The CDR3 length is 19 residues. Trimming shortened V by 1 base and J by 2 bases, and 23 bases separated the two germline ends. The CDR3 reads CASSQVRMGSVDLNTEAFF. In nucleotides, the CDR3 is TGTGCCAGCAGCCAAGTTAGAATGGGGTCCGTCGACCTAAACACTGAAGCTTTCTTT.

This chain uses TRBV28 with TRBJ1-5; D remains unclear. The CDR3 loop spans 17 amino acids. Trimming removed 3 bases at V and 0 bases at J, with 15 bases between. Germline-derived CDR1 and CDR2 are MDHEN and SYDVKM. DNA for the CDR3: TGTGCCAGCAGTTTTGTCAGGAGCGCTTATAGCAATCAGCCCCAGCATTTT. It specifies CASSFVRSAYSNQPQHF.

The chain has TRBV4-1 and TRBJ1-1; 7 bases agree with TRBD1. The V gene's germline CDR1 is MGHRA and CDR2 YSYEKL. This CDR3 region has 18 residues. Trimming removed 0 bases from V and 10 bases from J; junction bases left unmatched: 20. The CDR3 nucleotides are TGCGCCAGCAGCCAAGACATCGTTGCCTATCCACAGGGGACGAGAGCTTTCTTT. The encoded protein is CASSQDIVAYPQGTRAFF.

This chain connects TRBV5-8 to TRBJ1-6, with 7 bases aligning to TRBD1. V lost 0 bases and J lost 0; bases outside the gene matches: 6. The CDR3 contains 18 residues. Germline CDR1 and CDR2: SGHTS and YDEGEE. CDR3 in amino acids: CASSLEPQGSSYNSPLHF. In DNA form, the CDR3 reads TGTGCCAGCAGCTTGGAACCACAGGGGAGCTCCTATAATTCACCCCTCCACTTT.

J is TRBJ2-2 and V is TRBV3-1 (or the pseudogene TRBV3-2), with D perhaps given as TRBD1 or TRBD2 (6 bases each). Germline CDR1 is LGHDT and CDR2 is YNNKEL (reference sequence). V was clipped by 1 base and J by 5 bases, with 17 bases between them. This CDR3 comprises 17 residues. The CDR3 region is CASSQGGGPLGTGELFF. CDR3 in DNA: TGTGCCAGCAGCCAAGGTGGGGGGCCCCTAGGGACCGGGGAGCTGTTTTTT.

The rearrangement joins TRBV10-3 to TRBJ1-1; D is unclear. Per the germline V gene, CDR1 is ENHRY and CDR2 is SYGVKD. The CDR3 extends over 14 amino acids. V lost 10 bases and J lost 6, with 21 bases in between. As DNA, the CDR3 is TGTGCCAGCTCCCCCCCGGGCCCTCAATCTGAAGCTTTCTTT. Its protein is CASSPPGPQSEAFF.

The rearrangement joins TRBV5-1 to TRBJ1-2; 9 bases are shared with TRBD1. The CDR3 extends over 14 amino acids. V was pared by 3 bases and J by 8 bases, with 8 bases of the junction left unmatched. The germline gives CDR1 SGHRS, CDR2 YFSETQ. The CDR3 sequence: CASSWDREGYGYTF. CDR3 in DNA: TGCGCCAGCAGCTGGGACAGGGAGGGCTACGGCTACACCTTC.

The rearrangement joins TRBV4-1 to TRBJ1-6, with a possible D match to TRBD1 (6 bases). CDR1 and CDR2 (germline): MGHRA, YSYEKL. Trimming shortened V by 0 bases and J by 9 bases, and 9 bases separated the two germline ends. This CDR3 is 14 amino acids long. The CDR3 loop reads CASSQETGFSPLHF. In DNA form, the CDR3 reads TGCGCCAGCAGCCAAGAAACAGGGTTTTCACCCCTCCACTTT.

The V call is TRBV7-2, the J call TRBJ1-3; D unclear. This CDR3 region has 13 residues. V lost 0 bases and J 10 bases, leaving 10 bases between the germline ends. Germline V CDR1 and CDR2: SGHTA, FQGNSA. CDR3 sequence: CASSLALGPTIYF. In DNA form, the CDR3 reads TGTGCCAGCAGCTTAGCGCTCGGGCCGACCATATATTTT. Variable domain in full (rest from reference TRBV7-2 and TRBJ1-3): GAGVSQSPSNKVTEKGKDVELRCDPISGHTALYWYRQSLGQGLEFLIYFQGNSAPDKSGLPSDRFSAERTGGSVSTLTIQRTQQEDSAVYLCASSLALGPTIYFGEGSWLTVV.

The rearrangement links TRBV6-2 or TRBV6-3 to TRBJ2-7, with TRBD2 matching over 7 bases. The V gene's germline CDR1 is MNHEY and CDR2 SVGEGT. The length of the CDR3 is 20 residues. Trimming at V came to 3 bases and at J to 0 bases, leaving 20 bases not matched to a gene. The CDR3 DNA sequence: TGTGCCAGCAGTTATAGACCTCCGGGTGCGGGGGAACACGCCTCCTACGAGCAGTACTTC. Amino acid sequence: CASSYRPPGAGEHASYEQYF.

The V call is TRBV19, the J call TRBJ2-3; D possibly corresponds to TRBD2 (6 bases). There are 15 residues in the CDR3. Germline V gene sequence: CDR1 LNHDA, CDR2 SQIVND (reference sequence). V lost 2 bases and J 5 bases, leaving 14 bases between the germline ends. The CDR3 DNA follows: TGTGCCAGTAGTATAACTAGCCCCTCCGTAGATACGCAGTATTTT. This encodes CASSITSPSVDTQYF.

The rearrangement links TRBV4-2 to TRBJ2-2; either TRBD1 or TRBD2 may fit D (5 bases each). This CDR3 is 21 amino acids long. Germline V lookup: CDR1 LGHNA, CDR2 YNFKEQ. V was clipped by 4 bases and J by 4 bases, with 31 bases between them. CDR3 bases: TGTGCCAGCAGCCCGCGGGCGGAGAAGCCGGGGCACGCGAACCCCACCGGGGAGCTGTTTTTT. Its protein product is CASSPRAEKPGHANPTGELFF.

The J gene is TRBJ1-1, the V gene TRBV5-6; D is ambiguous. V was cut by 0 bases and J by 7 bases, with 16 bases left in between. The CDR3 length is 15 residues. Per germline, CDR1 SGHDT and CDR2 YYEEEE. Here the CDR3 reads CASSLADRAAHEAFF. Here the CDR3 DNA reads TGTGCCAGCAGCTTGGCAGACCGGGCTGCGCATGAAGCTTTCTTT.

This chain uses TRBV6-5 with TRBJ1-2; D is perhaps TRBD1 (5 bases). Germline V CDR1 and CDR2: MNHEY, SVGAGI. The CDR3 totals 15 residues. V lost 6 bases, J lost 6 bases, and 20 bases lay in between. This CDR3 reads CASRITRPGGNGYTF. The DNA of the CDR3 is TGTGCCAGCAGAATTACTCGACCTGGGGGGAATGGCTACACCTTC.

This chain joins TRBV6-1 and TRBJ1-5; unclear D gene. V lost 2 bases and J lost 4, with 6 bases in between. CDR3 length equals 13 residues. Germline CDR1 reads MNHNS; CDR2 reads SASEGT. Here the CDR3 reads CASSERDNQPQHF. Here the CDR3 DNA reads TGTGCCAGCAGTGAAAGGGATAATCAGCCCCAGCATTTT.

V is TRBV2 and J is TRBJ2-7, with D possibly matching TRBD1 (6 bases). With 3 bases removed from V and 2 bases from J, the gap between germline ends came to 14 bases. The germline CDR1 and CDR2 sequences are SNHLY and FYNNEI. The CDR3 contains 15 residues. This chain's CDR3 is CASSDPPGVTYEQYF. The CDR3 DNA sequence: TGTGCCAGCAGTGACCCCCCAGGGGTGACCTACGAGCAGTACTTC.

The genes are TRBV5-8 and TRBJ2-7, with D possibly matching TRBD1 (5 bases). CDR1 and CDR2 from the germline V gene are SGHTS and YDEGEE. Trimming left V 2 bases short and J 2 bases short, with 17 bases between. The CDR3 spans 16 residues. CDR3 bases: TGTGCCAGCAGCTTATCGGAAGGACACCTCACCTACGAGCAGTACTTC. This codes for CASSLSEGHLTYEQYF.

This clone was recorded once. This chain connects TRBV21-1 to TRBJ2-3; TRBD1 is the table's D call, not checked against the DNA. TRBV21-1 is reported as a pseudogene. The CDR3 runs to 18 residues. The CDR3 protein is CASPYYRDRGYSTDTQYF. The CDR3 nucleotides are TGTGCCAGCCCTTATTACCGGGACAGGGGATATAGCACAGATACGCAGTATTTT.

This chain uses TRBV6-1 with TRBJ1-1; no reliable D call. Germline assignment: CDR1 MNHNS and CDR2 SASEGT. The CDR3 has 16 amino acids. V was cut by 1 base and J by 3 bases, with 15 bases left in between. In nucleotides, the CDR3 is TGTGCCAGCAGTGAAGACCCCGGAAACTGGGACACTGAAGCTTTCTTT. It translates to CASSEDPGNWDTEAFF.

The CDR3 spells CASSPPWRGGNSNQPQHF. The CDR3 nucleotides are TGTGCCAGCAGTCCCCCATGGAGGGGGGGAAATAGCAATCAGCCCCAGCATTTT. This rearrangement joins TRBV6-6 to TRBJ1-5; tentatively, D is TRBD1 (6 bases). This CDR3 comprises 18 residues. The V gene's germline CDR1 is MNHNY and CDR2 SVGAGI (reference sequence). V was pared by 5 bases and J by 0 bases, with 20 bases between.

The CDR3 bases are TGTGCCAGCAGCCAAGATTACTTCCCCCCGGGACAGGTTGTGGAGACCCAGTACTTC. Its protein product is CASSQDYFPPGQVVETQYF. The genes are TRBV3-1 (or the pseudogene TRBV3-2) and TRBJ2-5, with 8 nucleotides matching TRBD1. Looked up from germline, CDR1 is LGHDT and CDR2 is YNNKEL (reference sequence). V lost 0 bases to trimming and J lost 5 bases; unmatched junction nucleotides: 17. The CDR3 contains 19 residues.

The genes are TRBV6-4 and TRBJ2-2, with 10 bases identical to TRBD2. V was clipped by 7 bases and J by 4 bases; unmatched bases: 3. The CDR3 sequence is 14 residues long. Germline V gene lookup returns CDR1 MRHNA and CDR2 SNTAGT. CDR3 sequence: CASKGLASTGELFF. In nucleotides, the CDR3 is TGTGCCAGCAAGGGACTAGCGTCCACCGGGGAGCTGTTTTTT.